What follows are 23 T cell receptor beta chains derived from one specimen sequenced in a study of OX40 agonist ivuxolimab in advanced cancers. Sequencing was performed with immunoSEQ multiplex PCR; in TCRdb, only in-frame clones are kept and a portion is missing. The repertoire holds approximately 65,000 clones, with more than 75% as singletons. The sequenced sample was CD4+ or CD8+ T cells sorted from blood, obtained in a trial of the OX40 agonist ivuxolimab. These receptors all stem from an adult with an advanced solid tumor such as melanoma, head and neck, liver or kidney cancer.

The chain carries TRBV9 and TRBJ1-2; D is unresolved. V was clipped by 0 bases and J by 7 bases, with 13 bases between them. Per the germline V gene, CDR1 is SGDLS and CDR2 is YYNGEE. This CDR3 contains 14 residues. CDR3 DNA: TGTGCCAGCAGCGTAGGTTTAGGGATCATTGGCTACACCTTC. Residues: CASSVGLGIIGYTF.

The rearrangement links TRBV6-5 to TRBJ1-1; unclear D gene. The CDR3 is 13 residues long. The germline CDR1 and CDR2 sequences are MNHEY and SVGAGI. Trimming took off 4 bases at V and 10 bases at J, with 16 bases between the two ends. CDR3 coding DNA: TGTGCCAGCAGTTTCGAGGGCAGATACGGAGCTTTCTTT. Its translation: CASSFEGRYGAFF.

The chain combines TRBV19 with TRBJ1-3; possibly TRBD1 for D (6 bases). Deletions cut 2 bases from V and 3 bases from J, with 8 bases between. This CDR3 is built from 14 residues. CDR1 is LNHDA, CDR2 SQIVND, per germline (reference sequence). This chain's CDR3 is CASSIWTDGNTIYF. Written as DNA, the CDR3 is TGTGCCAGTAGTATATGGACAGATGGAAACACCATATATTTT.

The rearrangement joins TRBV29-1 to TRBJ2-5; 10 bases align to TRBD2. This CDR3 is built from 13 residues. V shed 6 bases, J shed 6 bases, and the junction held 7 bases outside the gene matches. Germline V gene data show CDR1 as SQVTM and CDR2 as ANQGSEA. The CDR3 here is CSVSSGSGKTQYF. The CDR3 nucleotides read TGCAGCGTCTCTAGCGGGAGTGGAAAGACCCAGTACTTC. Supplemented by reference TRBV29-1 and TRBJ2-5, the full variable domain reads SAVISQKPSRDICQRGTSLTIQCQVDSQVTMMFWYRQQPGQSLTLIATANQGSEATYESGFVIDKFPISRPNLTFSTLTVSNMSPEDSSIYLCSVSSGSGKTQYFGPGTRLLVL.

With regard to this clone: One junction end does not reproduce the germline sequence, and a read error may be involved. The chain carries TRBV18 and TRBJ2-1; TRBD1 is a possible D gene (6 bases). This CDR3 contains 13 residues. The V gene's germline CDR1 is KGHSH and CDR2 LQKENI. The CDR3 region is CASSPNRDKEQFF. The CDR3 nucleotides are TGTGCCAGCTCACCTAACCGGGACAAAGAGCAGTTCTTC.

The chain recombines TRBV10-3 with TRBJ1-1; 7 nucleotides line up with TRBD1. The trim removed 6 bases at V and 1 base at J, leaving 8 bases unmatched. This CDR3 has 15 amino acids. CDR1 is ENHRY and CDR2 is SYGVKD in the germline V gene. In DNA form, the CDR3 reads TGTGCCATCAGGGACAGACAGGGCAGGAACACTGAAGCTTTCTTT. It yields the protein CAIRDRQGRNTEAFF.

This rearrangement joins TRBV2 to TRBJ1-6, with D hard to call. The germline V gene has CDR1 SNHLY and CDR2 FYNNEI. V gave up 7 bases and J gave up 7 bases, with 8 bases separating them. The CDR3 extends over 12 amino acids. DNA of the CDR3: TGTGCCAGCAACTTAAGAAATTCACCCCTCCACTTT. It is translated as CASNLRNSPLHF.

Points on this clone: Other DNA sequences in this specimen translate into the identical CDR3. The chain uses TRBV19 and TRBJ2-1, with D tentatively TRBD2 (5 bases). This CDR3 has 15 residues. V was shortened by 1 base and J by 0 bases, with 7 bases between the two germline ends. From germline, CDR1 is LNHDA and CDR2 SQIVND (reference sequence). The CDR3 coding sequence is TGTGCCAGTAGTATAGGGGAGACCTCCTACAATGAGCAGTTCTTC. Protein product: CASSIGETSYNEQFF. The full variable domain, with the rest looked up from reference TRBV19 and TRBJ2-1, is DGGITQSPKYLFRKEGQNVTLSCEQNLNHDAMYWYRQDPGQGLRLIYYSQIVNDFQKGDIAEGYSVSREKKESFPLTVTSAQKNPTAFYLCASSIGETSYNEQFFGPGTRLTVL.

The V and J genes are TRBV7-2 and TRBJ2-7; the match to TRBD2 covers 14 bases. Per germline, CDR1 SGHTA and CDR2 FQGNSA. Trimming at V came to 7 bases and at J to 5 bases, leaving 4 bases not matched to a gene. This CDR3 is built from 14 residues. CDR3 coding DNA: TGTGCCAGCACCGAGGGACTAGCGGGAGACGAGCAGTACTTC. This encodes CASTEGLAGDEQYF.

In DNA, the CDR3 is TGTGCCAGCTCCTCCTTAGGCGGGAGCTACGAGCAGTACTTC. Translated: CASSSLGGSYEQYF. This chain links TRBV28 with TRBJ2-7; TRBD2 aligns across 7 bases. The CDR3 runs to 14 residues. V lost 8 bases, J lost 3 bases, and 10 bases stayed unmatched. The germline CDR1 and CDR2 sequences are MDHEN and SYDVKM.

The rearrangement joins TRBV5-6 to TRBJ2-1; no clear D. CDR1 and CDR2 (germline): SGHDT, YYEEEE. V gave up 4 bases and J gave up 1 base, with 12 bases separating them. The CDR3 is 15 amino acids. CDR3 DNA sequence: TGTGCCAGCAGCCTAAGTGGTGGATCCTACAATGAGCAGTTCTTC. This encodes CASSLSGGSYNEQFF.

The chain uses TRBV2 and TRBJ2-3; no reliable D call. Germline lookup yields CDR1 SNHLY and CDR2 FYNNEI. This CDR3 contains 14 residues. V dropped 4 bases and J dropped 2 bases, with 10 bases sitting between them. CDR3 nucleotide sequence: TGTGCCAGCAGTGGCAGAATAAACACAGATACGCAGTATTTT. The encoded protein is CASSGRINTDTQYF.

This chain uses TRBV18 with TRBJ1-5, with D perhaps matching TRBD1 (6 bases). The germline V gene has CDR1 KGHSH and CDR2 LQKENI. Trimming left V 2 bases short and J 1 base short, with 9 bases between. This CDR3 region has 15 residues. CDR3 loop: CASSPTGLSNQPQHF. The CDR3 nucleotides are TGTGCCAGCTCACCAACAGGGTTGAGCAATCAGCCCCAGCATTTT. Full variable domain (missing parts from reference TRBV18 and TRBJ1-5): NAGVMQNPRHLVRRRGQEARLRCSPMKGHSHVYWYRQLPEEGLKFMVYLQKENIIDESGMPKERFSAEFPKEGPSILRIQQVVRGDSAAYFCASSPTGLSNQPQHFGDGTRLSIL.

The chain employs TRBV30 and TRBJ2-7, with TRBD2 matching 8 bases. From germline, CDR1 is GTSNPN and CDR2 SVGIG (reference sequence). The CDR3 has 16 amino acids. J was trimmed by 1 base and V by 0 bases; bases with no gene match: 8. CDR3: CAWSVIWREASYEQYF. As DNA, the CDR3 is TGTGCCTGGAGTGTAATTTGGCGGGAGGCGTCCTACGAGCAGTACTTC.

The chain is built from TRBV9 and TRBJ1-2; D gene ambiguous. The ends were cut back, 0 bases at V and 4 bases at J, with 10 bases in the middle. The length of the CDR3 is 14 residues. Per germline, CDR1 SGDLS and CDR2 YYNGEE. CDR3 in amino acids: CASSVAPDSYGYTF. DNA for the CDR3: TGTGCCAGCAGCGTAGCTCCGGACTCCTATGGCTACACCTTC. Together with reference TRBV9 and TRBJ1-2, the CDR3 gives the full variable domain: DSGVTQTPKHLITATGQRVTLRCSPRSGDLSVYWYQQSLDQGLQFLIQYYNGEERAKGNILERFSAQQFPDLHSELNLSSLELGDSALYFCASSVAPDSYGYTFGSGTRLTVV.

The CDR3 DNA sequence: TGTGCCAGCAGCTTATCCATCCTAGTCCGGTACGAGCAGTACTTC. Amino acid sequence: CASSLSILVRYEQYF. The chain combines TRBV11-2 with TRBJ2-7; D unresolved. Per germline, CDR1 SGHAT and CDR2 FQNNGV. V dropped 2 bases and J dropped 4 bases, with 15 bases sitting between them. The CDR3 is 15 residues long. Full variable domain (remainder filled in from reference TRBV11-2 and TRBJ2-7): EAGVAQSPRYKIIEKRQSVAFWCNPISGHATLYWYQQILGQGPKLLIQFQNNGVVDDSQLPKDRFSAERLKGVDSTLKIQPAKLEDSAVYLCASSLSILVRYEQYFGPGTRLTVT.

V is TRBV6-5 and J is TRBJ2-7, with 7 bases matching TRBD1. The V segment lost 0 bases and the J segment 2 bases; nucleotides outside the gene matches: 4. From germline, CDR1 is MNHEY and CDR2 SVGAGI. The CDR3 contains 15 residues. The CDR3, as DNA: TGTGCCAGCAGTTACTCGGTGACAGGGACCTACGAGCAGTACTTC. Its protein is CASSYSVTGTYEQYF.

V usage is TRBV19 and J usage is TRBJ2-2, with 8 bases lining up with TRBD1. With V trimmed by 5 bases and J by 5 bases, 4 bases remained unmatched. This CDR3 region has 14 residues. CDR1 LNHDA and CDR2 SQIVND come from the germline V gene (reference sequence). This CDR3 reads CASSPWTGTGELFF. The DNA of the CDR3 is TGTGCCAGTAGTCCGTGGACAGGGACCGGGGAGCTGTTTTTT.

The chain is built from TRBV19 and TRBJ1-2; 10 nucleotides agree with TRBD1. The germline V gene has CDR1 LNHDA and CDR2 SQIVND (reference sequence). The CDR3 is 15 amino acids. J was trimmed by 7 bases and V by 6 bases; bases with no gene match: 11. The DNA for the CDR3 is TGTGCCAGTAGGTTATCTGACAGGGGGCGGTTTGGCTACACCTTC. This codes for CASRLSDRGRFGYTF.

This chain uses TRBV6-5 with TRBJ1-1; D is unclear. Germline loops: CDR1 MNHEY, CDR2 SVGAGI. The CDR3 loop spans 14 amino acids. V lost 2 bases and J lost 0, with 7 bases in between. CDR3 bases: TGTGCCAGCAGTTACCTCGCCATGAACACTGAAGCTTTCTTT. It translates to CASSYLAMNTEAFF.

The rearrangement uses TRBV2 and TRBJ1-1; a possible D gene is TRBD1 (6 bases). CDR3 length: 12 amino acids. Germline V gives CDR1 SNHLY, CDR2 FYNNEI. Deletions cut 6 bases from V and 4 bases from J, with 9 bases between. DNA for the CDR3: TGTGCCAGCAGCAGGGGTTTCACTGAAGCTTTCTTT. Amino acids: CASSRGFTEAFF.

The chain is built from TRBV7-2 and TRBJ1-1; possible D gene TRBD1, 5 bases. Per the germline V gene, CDR1 is SGHTA and CDR2 is FQGNSA. CDR3 length equals 14 residues. Trimming removed 6 bases at V and 1 base at J, with 12 bases between. The CDR3 coding sequence is TGTGCCAGCAGGGGGGGATGGCGGAACACTGAAGCTTTCTTT. Translating it yields CASRGGWRNTEAFF.

The J gene is TRBJ2-7, the V gene TRBV7-2, with 8 nucleotides matching TRBD2. Germline lookup yields CDR1 SGHTA and CDR2 FQGNSA. V shed 0 bases, J shed 6 bases, and the junction held 7 bases outside the gene matches. This CDR3 spans 15 amino acids. The DNA of the CDR3 is TGTGCCAGCAGCTTAGCCTGGGGACTAGGGTTCGAGCAGTACTTC. Translation gives CASSLAWGLGFEQYF.